This entry lists 29 T cell receptor beta chains sequenced from one sample in a study of cytomegalovirus exposure and HLA in healthy donors. The PCR was carried out with 60 Vbeta primers and 13 Jbeta primers. Generated by immunoSEQ multiplex PCR, the TCRdb table keeps only in-frame clones and is missing some. The table records 150,000 to 200,000 clones, approximately 78% of them present only once. What was sequenced was PBMCs. Every receptor here comes from a woman between 18 and 29 years old in good health and CMV-seronegative.

The chain uses TRBV6-5 and TRBJ2-7; TRBD2 matches at 7 bases. The CDR3 extends over 14 amino acids. Per the germline V gene, CDR1 is MNHEY and CDR2 is SVGAGI. V shed 2 bases and J 6 bases; nucleotides not matched to a gene: 7. The DNA of the CDR3 is TGTGCCAGCAGTTACCGCGGGGGAAACGGCGAGCAGTACTTC. Translation gives CASSYRGGNGEQYF.

The V call is TRBV30, the J call TRBJ2-7; D unclear. V lost 0 bases to trimming and J lost 2 bases, with 8 bases between them. Looked up from germline, CDR1 is GTSNPN and CDR2 is SVGIG (reference sequence). The CDR3 length is 13 residues. CDR3 region: CAWSVDTTYEQYF. The CDR3 DNA follows: TGTGCCTGGAGTGTAGACACGACCTACGAGCAGTACTTC.

The chain recombines TRBV2 with TRBJ2-2, with D possibly being TRBD1 (6 bases). Trimming cost V 7 bases and J 7 bases, with 19 bases left between them. The CDR3 loop spans 15 amino acids. Germline CDR1 reads SNHLY; CDR2 reads FYNNEI. The CDR3 DNA reads as TGTGCCAGCATCCCCCTCGGGACAACCTACGGGGAGCTGTTTTTT. Residues: CASIPLGTTYGELFF. The variable domain in full, completed from reference TRBV2 and TRBJ2-2, reads EPEVTQTPSHQVTQMGQEVILRCVPISNHLYFYWYRQILGQKVEFLVSFYNNEISEKSEIFDDQFSVERPDGSNFTLKIRSTKLEDSAMYFCASIPLGTTYGELFFGEGSRLTVL.

This clone appeared a single time. The chain combines TRBV7-9 with TRBJ2-5; 7 nucleotides match TRBD1. Germline V gene data show CDR1 as SEHNR and CDR2 as FQNEAQ (reference sequence). V shed 5 bases, J shed 4 bases, and the junction held 4 bases outside the gene matches. The CDR3 contains 13 residues. The DNA for the CDR3 is TGTGCCAGCAGCCCAAGGGGGCGAGAGACCCAGTACTTC. This sequence encodes CASSPRGRETQYF.

V is TRBV19 and J is TRBJ1-1, with TRBD1 identical over 10 bases. V gave up 3 bases and J gave up 6 bases; unmatched junction bases: 10. Germline CDR1 is LNHDA and CDR2 is SQIVND (reference sequence). The length of the CDR3 is 16 residues. The CDR3 coding sequence is TGTGCCAGTAGTATCTGGACAGGGGGTATTGGGTCTGAAGCTTTCTTT. This translates into CASSIWTGGIGSEAFF.

The V call is TRBV6-5, the J call TRBJ1-5; weak D call: TRBD1 (5 bases). Germline V gene lookup returns CDR1 MNHEY and CDR2 SVGAGI. The CDR3 loop spans 14 amino acids. V lost 0 bases and J lost 4, with 7 bases in between. CDR3 DNA: TGTGCCAGCAGTTACTCCAGGGTTAATCAGCCCCAGCATTTT. This codes for CASSYSRVNQPQHF.

V usage is TRBV29-1 and J usage is TRBJ1-4; D is undetermined. This CDR3 is built from 13 residues. V shed 4 bases and J shed 5 bases, with 11 bases lying between them. CDR1 is SQVTM and CDR2 is ANQGSEA in the germline V gene. The chain's CDR3 is CSVAAVRNEKLFF. The CDR3 DNA is TGCAGCGTTGCGGCGGTCCGCAATGAAAAACTGTTTTTT.

This clone is a singleton in its sample. The V call is TRBV2, the J call TRBJ2-7, with TRBD2 matching over 7 bases. Per germline, CDR1 SNHLY and CDR2 FYNNEI. V lost 6 bases and J lost 2; bases outside the gene matches: 10. The length of the CDR3 is 15 residues. The CDR3 here is CASRGEASGTYEQYF. CDR3 DNA sequence: TGTGCCAGCAGGGGAGAGGCTAGCGGAACCTACGAGCAGTACTTC.

The rearrangement uses TRBV7-9 and TRBJ1-6; D not certain. In germline, CDR1 is SEHNR, CDR2 FQNEAQ (reference sequence). V lost 3 bases and J lost 5, with 8 bases in between. The CDR3 loop spans 14 amino acids. This chain's CDR3 is CASSFVQHNSPLHF. In DNA form, the CDR3 reads TGTGCCAGCAGCTTCGTACAGCATAATTCACCCCTCCACTTT.

The chain links TRBV5-4 to TRBJ2-1, with 7 bases matching TRBD2. J gave up 5 bases and V 4 bases, and 9 bases lay outside the gene matches. The CDR3 has 15 residues. CDR1 SGHNT and CDR2 YYREEE come from the germline V gene (reference sequence). This chain's CDR3 is CASSKGRGGDNEQFF. The CDR3 bases are TGTGCCAGCAGCAAGGGACGCGGGGGAGACAATGAGCAGTTCTTC.

In its sample, this clone was seen a few times. The V call is TRBV5-4, the J call TRBJ2-1; 8 nucleotides agree with TRBD2. Germline lookup yields CDR1 SGHNT and CDR2 YYREEE (reference sequence). This CDR3 is 15 amino acids long. The trim removed 4 bases at V and 3 bases at J, leaving 6 bases unmatched. CDR3 protein: CASSSTSGYYNEQFF. DNA for the CDR3: TGTGCCAGCAGCAGCACTAGCGGCTACTACAATGAGCAGTTCTTC.

The chain carries TRBV6-5 and TRBJ2-3; D may be TRBD2 (6 bases). This CDR3 comprises 13 residues. Germline CDR1 and CDR2: MNHEY and SVGAGI. Trimming took off 5 bases at V and 6 bases at J, with 12 bases between the two ends. CDR3 region: CASSAPRGDTQYF. CDR3 bases: TGTGCCAGCAGTGCGCCCCGGGGGGATACGCAGTATTTT.

The chain couples TRBV27 to TRBJ1-2; TRBD1 aligns across 9 bases. CDR1 is MNHEY and CDR2 is SMNVEV in the germline V gene (reference sequence). After removal of 7 bases from V and 7 bases from J, the junction contained 7 bases not matched to a gene. The CDR3 is made up of 13 amino acids. CDR3 residues: CASKPGQGGGYTF. Written as DNA, the CDR3 is TGTGCCAGCAAGCCGGGACAGGGTGGTGGCTACACCTTC.

This clone showed up just a few times. This rearrangement joins TRBV5-6 to TRBJ1-6; D possibly corresponds to TRBD1 (5 bases). The CDR3 has 14 residues. V was clipped by 3 bases and J by 7 bases, with 11 bases between them. In germline, CDR1 is SGHDT, CDR2 YYEEEE. In DNA form, the CDR3 reads TGTGCCAGCAGCTGGAGGGGTATGAATTCACCCCTCCACTTT. This gives the protein CASSWRGMNSPLHF.

J is TRBJ2-3 and V is TRBV7-6; 13 bases match TRBD2. This CDR3 is 17 amino acids long. The V and J ends lost 4 bases and 0 bases, in that order; junction bases with no gene match: 4. The germline CDR1 and CDR2 sequences are SGHVS and FNYEAQ. CDR3 amino acids: CASSSGTSGESTDTQYF. The CDR3 coding sequence is TGTGCCAGCAGCTCTGGGACTAGCGGGGAGAGCACAGATACGCAGTATTTT.

The CDR3 DNA follows: TGTGCCAGCAGTCAGGACACCGGAAACACCATATATTTT. This sequence encodes CASSQDTGNTIYF. The V gene is TRBV28, the J gene TRBJ1-3, with D perhaps matching TRBD1 (5 bases). Trimming took off 5 bases at V and 4 bases at J, with 9 bases between the two ends. The germline V gene encodes CDR1 MDHEN and CDR2 SYDVKM. The CDR3 has 13 amino acids.

The CDR3: CASSPGQEGSYTF. The CDR3 DNA reads TGTGCCAGCAGCCCCGGACAGGAAGGGAGCTACACCTTC. This chain connects TRBV7-3 to TRBJ1-2, with 7 bases lining up with TRBD1. Germline V gene sequence: CDR1 SGHTA, CDR2 FQGTGA. With V trimmed by 5 bases and J by 9 bases, 9 bases remained unmatched. CDR3 length equals 13 residues.

Worth noting for this clone: The junction departs from germline at one end; a sequencing error may be responsible. CDR3 coding DNA: TGTTCCAGCACTCATACAGTCGGGACTAGCGGGAGGGCCCACGAGCAGTACTTC. Residues: CSSTHTVGTSGRAHEQYF. The V and J genes are TRBV7-9 and TRBJ2-7; the match to TRBD2 covers 16 bases. Germline CDR1 SEHNR, CDR2 FQNEAQ (reference sequence). This CDR3 contains 18 residues. Using reference TRBV7-9 and TRBJ2-7 for the parts outside the CDR3, the full variable domain is DTGVSQNPRHKITKRGQNVTFRCDPISEHNRLYWYRQTLGQGPEFLTYFQNEAQLEKSRLLSDRFSAERPKGSFSTLEIQRTEQGDSAMYLCSSTHTVGTSGRAHEQYFGPGTRLTVT.

This clone was counted only a few times. The J gene is TRBJ2-1, the V gene TRBV9; 8 bases line up with TRBD1. V shed 1 base, J shed 5 bases, and the junction held 5 bases outside the gene matches. CDR1 and CDR2 from the germline V gene are SGDLS and YYNGEE. The CDR3 runs to 15 residues. CDR3 protein: CASSVSGQGNNEQFF. CDR3 sequence (DNA): TGTGCCAGCAGCGTAAGTGGACAGGGCAACAATGAGCAGTTCTTC.

The chain joins TRBV5-1 to TRBJ2-7; D is undetermined. V dropped 5 bases and J dropped 3 bases, with 12 bases sitting between them. The CDR3 loop spans 13 amino acids. In germline, CDR1 is SGHRS, CDR2 YFSETQ. The CDR3 nucleotides read TGCGCCAGCAGGATGGCGGATTTCTACGAGCAGTACTTC. This sequence encodes CASRMADFYEQYF.

This clone showed up just once. The V gene is TRBV2, the J gene TRBJ2-2, with TRBD2 matching 10 bases. The CDR3 covers 15 residues. Germline-derived CDR1 and CDR2 are SNHLY and FYNNEI. Germline trimming cut 6 bases from V and 6 bases from J; bases unmatched to any gene: 7. In DNA, the CDR3 is TGTGCCAGCAGGGGGAATAGCGGGGGGTCCGGGGAGCTGTTTTTT. Residues: CASRGNSGGSGELFF.

J is TRBJ2-5 and V is TRBV6-1, with 14 bases lining up with TRBD2. V shed 2 bases and J 2 bases; nucleotides not matched to a gene: 7. The CDR3 has 18 amino acids. Germline assignment: CDR1 MNHNS and CDR2 SASEGT. The CDR3 bases are TGTGCCAGCAGTGAATGGACTAGCGGGAGGCACCTTCAAGAGACCCAGTACTTC. Residues: CASSEWTSGRHLQETQYF.

J is TRBJ1-2 and V is TRBV6-6; 7 nucleotides match TRBD1. Germline trimming cut 6 bases from V and 4 bases from J; bases unmatched to any gene: 2. The CDR3 spans 12 residues. Per germline, CDR1 MNHNY and CDR2 SVGAGI (reference sequence). The CDR3 bases are TGTGCCAGCAGGACAGGGATCTATGGCTACACCTTC. It translates to CASRTGIYGYTF.

The gene calls are TRBV7-9 and TRBJ1-1, with D perhaps TRBD1 (6 bases). CDR3 size: 14 residues. Looked up from germline, CDR1 is SEHNR and CDR2 is FQNEAQ (reference sequence). V was cut by 5 bases and J by 0 bases, with 10 bases left in between. CDR3 nucleotides: TGTGCCAGCAGCATGGGGGCCATGAACACTGAAGCTTTCTTT. It is translated as CASSMGAMNTEAFF.

The chain recombines TRBV5-8 with TRBJ2-5; maybe TRBD2 (6 bases). The CDR3 contains 15 residues. The germline V and J ends were trimmed by 4 bases and 5 bases, with 18 bases remaining between them. Germline V gene data show CDR1 as SGHTS and CDR2 as YDEGEE. The CDR3 sequence is CASSPKGTRGETQYF. CDR3 nucleotide sequence: TGTGCCAGCAGCCCGAAGGGGACCCGGGGGGAGACCCAGTACTTC.

The count of this clone is one. The chain has TRBV5-5 and TRBJ1-3; unclear D gene. CDR3 length: 15 residues. The germline V gene encodes CDR1 SGHKS and CDR2 YYEKEE (reference sequence). V was shortened by 2 bases and J by 4 bases, with 13 bases between the two germline ends. The CDR3 is CASSFGEVEGNTIYF. For the CDR3, the DNA is TGTGCCAGCAGCTTTGGAGAGGTGGAGGGAAACACCATATATTTT.

The sample holds one count of this clone. The rearrangement links TRBV7-9 to TRBJ1-1; no reliable D call. Germline V gives CDR1 SEHNR, CDR2 FQNEAQ (reference sequence). Trimming left V 4 bases short and J 1 base short, with 7 bases between. There are 13 residues in the CDR3. CDR3 in amino acids: CASSSTRNTEAFF. The CDR3 nucleotides are TGTGCCAGCAGCTCAACAAGGAACACTGAAGCTTTCTTT. Full variable domain (missing parts from reference TRBV7-9 and TRBJ1-1): DTGVSQNPRHKITKRGQNVTFRCDPISEHNRLYWYRQTLGQGPEFLTYFQNEAQLEKSRLLSDRFSAERPKGSFSTLEIQRTEQGDSAMYLCASSSTRNTEAFFGQGTRLTVV.

V gene TRBV11-2 combines with J gene TRBJ1-1; D is perhaps TRBD1 (5 bases). CDR3 length: 14 residues. Germline values: CDR1 SGHAT, CDR2 FQNNGV. Trimming pared 6 bases from V and 8 bases from J, leaving 19 bases between. The CDR3 reads CASSLPGLMSEAFF. The CDR3, as DNA: TGTGCCAGCAGTTTGCCAGGGTTAATGAGCGAAGCTTTCTTT.

The J gene is TRBJ2-7, the V gene TRBV29-1; TRBD2 aligns across 14 bases. This CDR3 spans 15 amino acids. The ends lost 6 bases at V and 3 bases at J; junction bases unmatched: 7. CDR1 and CDR2 (germline): SQVTM, ANQGSEA. The CDR3 here is CSVDGTSGRNYEQYF. In DNA form, the CDR3 reads TGCAGCGTCGACGGGACTAGCGGGAGAAACTACGAGCAGTACTTC.